One and the same sample provided the 26 T cell receptor beta chains below, sequenced in a study of blood T cell repertoires in COVID-19. Libraries were prepared by immunoSEQ multiplex PCR; TCRdb keeps only in-frame clonotypes and omits some of them. The sample records just over 300,000 clones, roughly 90% being singletons. What was sequenced was peripheral blood. The receptor source for this set is a man aged 18-30 years with active or convalescent COVID-19.

This chain uses TRBV18 with TRBJ2-3, with 8 bases fitting TRBD2. V trimming: 3 bases; J trimming: 5 bases; junction bases outside the gene matches: 10. Germline CDR1 KGHSH, CDR2 LQKENI. The CDR3 extends over 16 amino acids. For the CDR3, the DNA is TGTGCCAGCTCACCCTCAGAGCGGGAGCGAGGAGATACGCAGTATTTT. It is translated as CASSPSERERGDTQYF. The full variable domain, in which reference TRBV18 and TRBJ2-3 provide the parts outside the CDR3, is NAGVMQNPRHLVRRRGQEARLRCSPMKGHSHVYWYRQLPEEGLKFMVYLQKENIIDESGMPKERFSAEFPKEGPSILRIQQVVRGDSAAYFCASSPSERERGDTQYFGPGTRLTVL.

In nucleotides, the CDR3 is TGTGCCAGACCGGGACTAGCGGGAGTGGTGCAGTACTTC. The encoded protein is CARPGLAGVVQYF. The chain combines TRBV21-1 with TRBJ2-7; the table's D call of TRBD2 was not tested on the DNA. TRBV21-1 is termed a pseudogene. The CDR3 contains 13 residues.

This chain joins TRBV29-1 and TRBJ2-1, with 7 nucleotides matching TRBD1. The CDR3 sequence is 14 residues long. Germline V gene lookup returns CDR1 SQVTM and CDR2 ANQGSEA. V was clipped by 5 bases and J by 2 bases; unmatched bases: 6. The chain's CDR3 is CSVYGQVTYNEQFF. The DNA of the CDR3 is TGCAGCGTTTACGGACAGGTAACCTACAATGAGCAGTTCTTC.

The chain carries TRBV27 and TRBJ1-5; TRBD1 matches at 7 bases. Germline lookup yields CDR1 MNHEY and CDR2 SMNVEV (reference sequence). V lost 6 bases to trimming and J lost 7 bases; unmatched junction nucleotides: 9. This CDR3 comprises 14 residues. This CDR3 reads CASSPTTGWQPQHF. CDR3 in DNA: TGTGCCAGCAGCCCGACGACAGGGTGGCAGCCCCAGCATTTT.

The genes are TRBV12-3 or TRBV12-4 and TRBJ1-2; D is possibly TRBD1 (5 bases). The CDR3 totals 12 residues. V lost 5 bases and J 7 bases, leaving 11 bases between the germline ends. The chain's CDR3 is CASSTRVSGYTF. The CDR3 DNA is TGTGCCAGCAGTACCAGGGTATCTGGCTACACCTTC.

In DNA, the CDR3 is TGTGCCAGCAGTTTCATACCGGGACAGAGTTACAATGAGCAGTTCTTC. Its protein is CASSFIPGQSYNEQFF. The V call is TRBV28, the J call TRBJ2-1, with 7 bases that match TRBD1. The CDR3 is made up of 16 amino acids. The V gene's germline CDR1 is MDHEN and CDR2 SYDVKM. J was trimmed by 4 bases and V by 3 bases; bases with no gene match: 9. Looking up the rest from reference TRBV28 and TRBJ2-1 gives the full variable domain: DVKVTQSSRYLVKRTGEKVFLECVQDMDHENMFWYRQDPGLGLRLIYFSYDVKMKEKGDIPEGYSVSREKKERFSLILESASTNQTSMYLCASSFIPGQSYNEQFFGPGTRLTVL.

The chain recombines TRBV12-5 with TRBJ1-4; 9 nucleotides agree with TRBD1. Germline CDR1 LGHNT, CDR2 FRNRAP. This CDR3 comprises 14 residues. V gave up 7 bases and J gave up 7 bases; unmatched junction bases: 7. CDR3 sequence reads: CASALTGGFEKLFF. DNA of the CDR3: TGTGCTAGTGCCTTGACAGGGGGATTTGAAAAACTGTTTTTT.

The V call is TRBV3-1 (or the pseudogene TRBV3-2), the J call TRBJ1-4; a weak D match, TRBD1 (6 bases). This CDR3 spans 14 amino acids. The V end lost 5 bases, the J end lost 10 bases, and 17 bases lay between the germline ends. Germline-derived CDR1 and CDR2 are LGHDT and YNNKEL (reference sequence). CDR3 nucleotide sequence: TGTGCCAGCAGCTCCCATCAGGGGAGGGGAAAACTGTTTTTT. Its protein is CASSSHQGRGKLFF.

This chain links TRBV27 with TRBJ2-1, with 9 positions matching TRBD2. Germline CDR1 reads MNHEY; CDR2 reads SMNVEV (reference sequence). This CDR3 contains 18 residues. Losses at the gene ends were 2 bases for V and 7 bases for J; bases not matched to a gene: 15. In DNA form, the CDR3 reads TGTGCCAGCAGTTTAATGGCCCCGGGACTAGCCGAACTTAATGAGCAGTTCTTC. Its protein product is CASSLMAPGLAELNEQFF.

The gene calls are TRBV6-5 and TRBJ2-5; the match to TRBD1 covers 8 bases. The CDR3 is 12 residues long. The ends lost 5 bases at V and 10 bases at J; junction bases unmatched: 6. The germline gives CDR1 MNHEY, CDR2 SVGAGI. CDR3 in amino acids: CASSNRGVNQYF. The CDR3 DNA reads TGTGCCAGCAGTAACAGGGGGGTGAACCAGTACTTC.

The genes are TRBV5-1 and TRBJ2-2; the match to TRBD2 covers 7 bases. This CDR3 has 15 amino acids. Germline lookup yields CDR1 SGHRS and CDR2 YFSETQ. V dropped 4 bases and J dropped 6; count of bases not matched to a gene: 9. CDR3 residues: CASSPGRGRAGELFF. In DNA, the CDR3 is TGCGCCAGCAGCCCCGGACGGGGGAGGGCCGGGGAGCTGTTTTTT.

This chain uses TRBV9 with TRBJ2-2, with D hard to call. There are 14 residues in the CDR3. Trimming took 4 bases from V and 4 from J, leaving 11 bases between them. The germline CDR1 and CDR2 sequences are SGDLS and YYNGEE. CDR3 residues: CASSNGVSTGELFF. The CDR3, as DNA: TGTGCCAGCAGCAACGGAGTAAGCACCGGGGAGCTGTTTTTT.

In DNA, the CDR3 is TGTGCCAGCAGCCCCCAGGGGGCGGGAGGGCCCGAAGAGACCCAGTACTTC. Its protein product is CASSPQGAGGPEETQYF. This chain uses TRBV11-3 with TRBJ2-5; weak D call: TRBD2 (9 bases). The ends were cut back, 5 bases at V and 3 bases at J, with 22 bases in the middle. The V gene's germline CDR1 is SGHNT and CDR2 YENEEA. The CDR3 length is 17 residues.

The chain recombines TRBV10-3 with TRBJ1-6; 7 bases map to TRBD1. CDR1 and CDR2 from the germline V gene are ENHRY and SYGVKD. This CDR3 comprises 14 residues. The trim removed 6 bases at V and 9 bases at J, leaving 8 bases unmatched. CDR3 amino acids: CAIRPETGSSPLHF. The CDR3 DNA follows: TGTGCCATCAGGCCGGAGACAGGGAGTTCACCCCTCCACTTT.

The chain carries TRBV9 and TRBJ2-1; 7 positions agree with TRBD2. The trim removed 2 bases at V and 4 bases at J, leaving 6 bases unmatched. This CDR3 spans 15 amino acids. Germline loops: CDR1 SGDLS, CDR2 YYNGEE. The CDR3 nucleotides read TGTGCCAGCAGCGTCATAGCGGGTGGATACAATGAGCAGTTCTTC. Its protein is CASSVIAGGYNEQFF.

V gene TRBV7-8 combines with J gene TRBJ2-2; D is perhaps TRBD1 (5 bases). Trimming took 5 bases from V and 1 from J, leaving 11 bases between them. Per the germline V gene, CDR1 is SGHVS and CDR2 is FQNEAQ. The CDR3 is 15 residues long. The CDR3 spells CASSQQGQNTGELFF. The DNA for the CDR3 is TGTGCCAGCAGCCAACAAGGACAGAACACCGGGGAGCTGTTTTTT.

This chain joins TRBV19 and TRBJ2-2; TRBD2 agrees at 9 bases. This CDR3 region has 16 residues. Germline CDR1 is LNHDA and CDR2 is SQIVND (reference sequence). V lost 4 bases and J lost 3; bases outside the gene matches: 6. In DNA form, the CDR3 reads TGTGCCAGTAGTAAGGCGGGAGGGCAATACACCGGGGAGCTGTTTTTT. Translating gives CASSKAGGQYTGELFF.

This chain's CDR3 is CASSFPGTAGNTIYF. DNA of the CDR3: TGTGCCAGCAGTTTCCCCGGGACAGCTGGAAACACCATATATTTT. The chain couples TRBV7-8 to TRBJ1-3; 7 bases align to TRBD1. Trimming removed 6 bases from V and 2 bases from J; junction bases left unmatched: 7. Germline V gene data show CDR1 as SGHVS and CDR2 as FQNEAQ. CDR3 size: 15 residues. The full variable domain, rest sourced from reference TRBV7-8 and TRBJ1-3, is GAGVSQSPRYKVAKRGQDVALRCDPISGHVSLFWYQQALGQGPEFLTYFQNEAQLDKSGLPSDRFFAERPEGSVSTLKIQRTQQEDSAVYLCASSFPGTAGNTIYFGEGSWLTVV.

In this sample, this clone turned up once. The chain recombines TRBV13 with TRBJ2-3, with TRBD2 matching over 10 bases. Germline values: CDR1 PRHDT, CDR2 FYEKMQ (reference sequence). The CDR3 runs 16 residues. The ends lost 4 bases at V and 1 base at J; junction bases unmatched: 5. The CDR3 nucleotides are TGTGCCAGCAGCTCACCCGGGACTAGCGGCACAGATACGCAGTATTTT. Protein product: CASSSPGTSGTDTQYF.

This rearrangement joins TRBV7-9 to TRBJ1-2, with a possible D match to TRBD1 (5 bases). The germline V gene has CDR1 SEHNR and CDR2 FQNEAQ (reference sequence). V was trimmed by 3 bases and J by 4 bases, leaving 15 bases between them. The CDR3 is 15 amino acids. The CDR3 nucleotides read TGTGCCAGCAGCTTGGGCGGGGACTCGTTCTATGGCTACACCTTC. Amino acid sequence: CASSLGGDSFYGYTF. Filled out from reference TRBV7-9 and TRBJ1-2, the complete variable domain reads DTGVSQNPRHKITKRGQNVTFRCDPISEHNRLYWYRQTLGQGPEFLTYFQNEAQLEKSRLLSDRFSAERPKGSFSTLEIQRTEQGDSAMYLCASSLGGDSFYGYTFGSGTRLTVV.

The chain couples TRBV18 to TRBJ2-1; D not resolved. Trimming cost V 0 bases and J 5 bases, with 14 bases left between them. Looked up from germline, CDR1 is KGHSH and CDR2 is LQKENI. CDR3 length: 16 amino acids. DNA of the CDR3: TGTGCCAGCTCACCACCGGGTTCGTGGAGCAACAATGAGCAGTTCTTC. Translation gives CASSPPGSWSNNEQFF.

This rearrangement joins TRBV27 to TRBJ2-7, with 7 bases that match TRBD2. Trimming removed 6 bases from V and 4 bases from J; junction bases left unmatched: 6. This CDR3 has 13 amino acids. CDR1 and CDR2 (germline): MNHEY, SMNVEV (reference sequence). CDR3 in amino acids: CASSNNGGYEQYF. In DNA form, the CDR3 reads TGTGCCAGCAGCAACAACGGGGGGTACGAGCAGTACTTC.

This clone has only a few counts. The V gene is TRBV29-1, the J gene TRBJ1-2; tentative D call: TRBD1 (6 bases). CDR1 and CDR2 (germline): SQVTM, ANQGSEA. CDR3 length equals 14 residues. V lost 5 bases to trimming and J lost 2 bases, with 15 bases between them. Here the CDR3 DNA reads TGCAGCGTTATAGGACAGCAACCCAACTATGGCTACACCTTC. Its protein is CSVIGQQPNYGYTF. Drawing the rest from reference TRBV29-1 and TRBJ1-2, the complete variable domain is SAVISQKPSRDICQRGTSLTIQCQVDSQVTMMFWYRQQPGQSLTLIATANQGSEATYESGFVIDKFPISRPNLTFSTLTVSNMSPEDSSIYLCSVIGQQPNYGYTFGSGTRLTVV.

This rearrangement joins TRBV19 to TRBJ1-1; 7 bases match TRBD1. Germline V lookup: CDR1 LNHDA, CDR2 SQIVND (reference sequence). With V trimmed by 3 bases and J by 0 bases, 7 bases remained unmatched. The length of the CDR3 is 16 residues. The CDR3 reads CASSMLLGQMNTEAFF. The CDR3 DNA reads as TGTGCCAGTAGTATGCTTCTGGGACAGATGAACACTGAAGCTTTCTTT.

V gene TRBV4-2 combines with J gene TRBJ2-1, with 11 bases fitting TRBD2. The germline gives CDR1 LGHNA, CDR2 YNFKEQ. The CDR3 is made up of 17 amino acids. V trimming: 1 base; J trimming: 3 bases; junction bases outside the gene matches: 5. CDR3 loop: CASSQGLAGMFYNEQFF. CDR3 DNA: TGTGCCAGCAGCCAAGGACTAGCGGGAATGTTCTACAATGAGCAGTTCTTC.

The chain uses TRBV6-5 and TRBJ2-1; D perhaps matches TRBD2 (6 bases). Between the trimmed V and J ends, which lost 2 bases and 0 bases, there was a span of 11 bases. The V gene's germline CDR1 is MNHEY and CDR2 SVGAGI. The CDR3 spans 16 residues. The DNA for the CDR3 is TGTGCCAGCAGTTACGATCCAGCGGGCTCCTACAATGAGCAGTTCTTC. It translates to CASSYDPAGSYNEQFF.